Shown below are 17 T cell receptor beta chains from a single sample sequenced in a study of Ad26.COV2.S vaccination and SARS-CoV-2 variants. The table came from immunoSEQ multiplex PCR; TCRdb's copy has only in-frame clones and leaves some out. The sample has more than 300,000 clones; less than 90% are singletons. The treatment was: about 20 received Ad26.COV2.S at low or high dose, single or two shots; five or six received placebo; per-sample allocation not given. Material that was analyzed had been drawn on day 63 after the first vaccine or placebo injection. The source was peripheral blood, collected in a trial of Ad26.COV2.S vaccine versus placebo. The source is a person aged 18 to 65 who received the Ad26.COV2.S COVID-19 vaccine or a placebo.

This chain joins TRBV5-4 and TRBJ1-5; 10 bases agree with TRBD1. From germline, CDR1 is SGHNT and CDR2 YYREEE (reference sequence). The CDR3 runs 15 residues. V lost 3 bases, J lost 5 bases, and 5 bases stayed unmatched. This CDR3 is CASSSGTGDHQPQHF. CDR3 nucleotide sequence: TGTGCCAGCAGCTCAGGGACAGGGGACCATCAGCCCCAGCATTTT.

V is TRBV9 and J is TRBJ2-7, with 9 nucleotides matching TRBD1. Unmatched junction bases numbered 5, after V lost 0 bases and J lost 4 bases. CDR3 length: 15 amino acids. Germline V gene data show CDR1 as SGDLS and CDR2 as YYNGEE. This chain's CDR3 is CASSVAGTGLYEQYF. CDR3 nucleotides: TGTGCCAGCAGCGTAGCCGGGACAGGGTTATACGAGCAGTACTTC.

This clone came up once. This chain uses TRBV30 with TRBJ1-4; D unclear. The V and J ends lost 2 bases and 3 bases respectively, with 10 bases between them. The V gene's germline CDR1 is GTSNPN and CDR2 SVGIG (reference sequence). The CDR3 spans 14 residues. In DNA form, the CDR3 reads TGTGCCTGGAGTTCTAAGGCCTCTAATGAAAAACTGTTTTTT. As protein: CAWSSKASNEKLFF.

The chain couples TRBV5-5 to TRBJ1-1, with D hard to call. The CDR3 sequence is 13 residues long. In germline, CDR1 is SGHKS, CDR2 YYEKEE (reference sequence). V was cut by 2 bases and J by 3 bases, with 8 bases left in between. The CDR3 DNA sequence: TGTGCCAGCAGCTTTCAGGCGCACACTGAAGCTTTCTTT. Amino acid sequence: CASSFQAHTEAFF.

The DNA for the CDR3 is TGTGCCAGTAGTATAGGTAGCGGGAGTAAAACGTTCTTC. This encodes CASSIGSGSKTFF. The genes are TRBV19 and TRBJ2-1; 9 bases are shared with TRBD2. The CDR3 extends over 13 amino acids. The germline V gene has CDR1 LNHDA and CDR2 SQIVND (reference sequence). Trimming at V came to 1 base and at J to 15 bases, leaving 7 bases not matched to a gene.

This clone appeared once. V gene TRBV28 combines with J gene TRBJ2-4; 11 bases are a match to TRBD2. The CDR3 sequence is 16 residues long. Germline values: CDR1 MDHEN, CDR2 SYDVKM. V shed 5 bases and J 13 bases; nucleotides not matched to a gene: 16. CDR3 nucleotide sequence: TGTGCCAGCAGTCCCCCGATAGCGGGAGGGCCCGGAGGCCAGTACTTC. It is translated as CASSPPIAGGPGGQYF.

The gene calls are TRBV30 and TRBJ1-2; tentatively, D is TRBD1 (6 bases). The CDR3 is 13 amino acids. V was shortened by 6 bases and J by 8 bases, with 19 bases between the two germline ends. The germline V gene has CDR1 GTSNPN and CDR2 SVGIG (reference sequence). CDR3 in amino acids: CACSFGAGEGYTF. The DNA for the CDR3 is TGTGCCTGTTCCTTCGGGGCAGGGGAAGGCTACACCTTC.

CDR3 in amino acids: CASSSPRDREQQYF. CDR3 DNA sequence: TGTGCCAGCAGTTCTCCCCGGGACAGGGAACAGCAGTACTTC. The V and J genes are TRBV28 and TRBJ2-7, with 9 bases aligning to TRBD1. CDR3 length: 14 amino acids. From germline, CDR1 is MDHEN and CDR2 SYDVKM. With V trimmed by 4 bases and J by 8 bases, 9 bases remained unmatched.

The chain is built from TRBV10-3 and TRBJ2-1; D unclear. The CDR3 is 14 amino acids. V gave up 6 bases and J gave up 0 bases, with 9 bases separating them. The V gene's germline CDR1 is ENHRY and CDR2 SYGVKD. The CDR3 DNA reads TGTGCCATCAGAGACCCTAGCTCCTACAATGAGCAGTTCTTC. Its translation: CAIRDPSSYNEQFF.

The chain carries TRBV28 and TRBJ2-7; 8 positions match TRBD1. V shed 6 bases and J 6 bases; nucleotides not matched to a gene: 1. In germline, CDR1 is MDHEN, CDR2 SYDVKM. CDR3 length: 11 amino acids. The CDR3 DNA follows: TGTGCCAGCAGCGACAGGGGCGAGCAGTACTTC. It specifies CASSDRGEQYF. The whole variable domain, remainder taken from reference TRBV28 and TRBJ2-7, is DVKVTQSSRYLVKRTGEKVFLECVQDMDHENMFWYRQDPGLGLRLIYFSYDVKMKEKGDIPEGYSVSREKKERFSLILESASTNQTSMYLCASSDRGEQYFGPGTRLTVT.

This chain connects TRBV6-4 to TRBJ1-2, with 9 bases fitting TRBD1. Germline lookup yields CDR1 MRHNA and CDR2 SNTAGT. This CDR3 comprises 15 residues. Trimming took 3 bases from V and 3 from J; bases not matched to a gene: 5. The CDR3 region has the DNA TGTGCCAGCAGTGAAATGGGACAGGGTGACTATGGCTACACCTTC. The encoded protein is CASSEMGQGDYGYTF.

This clone was seen repeatedly, ten times or more. The rearrangement links TRBV19 to TRBJ2-1, with TRBD2 matching over 8 bases. This CDR3 comprises 16 residues. From germline, CDR1 is LNHDA and CDR2 SQIVND (reference sequence). The V segment lost 1 base and the J segment 4 bases; nucleotides outside the gene matches: 6. CDR3: CASSIVAGLGYNEQFF. The CDR3 DNA is TGTGCCAGTAGTATAGTAGCGGGACTCGGATACAATGAGCAGTTCTTC. Full variable domain (missing parts from reference TRBV19 and TRBJ2-1): DGGITQSPKYLFRKEGQNVTLSCEQNLNHDAMYWYRQDPGQGLRLIYYSQIVNDFQKGDIAEGYSVSREKKESFPLTVTSAQKNPTAFYLCASSIVAGLGYNEQFFGPGTRLTVL.

This clone turned up a few times. The J gene is TRBJ2-1, the V gene TRBV11-2; D uncertain. Trimming removed 0 bases at V and 3 bases at J, with 12 bases between. Looked up from germline, CDR1 is SGHAT and CDR2 is FQNNGV. The CDR3 length is 16 residues. CDR3 sequence: CASSLEAGRLYNEQFF. In nucleotides, the CDR3 is TGTGCCAGCAGCTTAGAAGCAGGCAGGCTCTACAATGAGCAGTTCTTC. The full variable domain, in which reference TRBV11-2 and TRBJ2-1 provide the parts outside the CDR3, is EAGVAQSPRYKIIEKRQSVAFWCNPISGHATLYWYQQILGQGPKLLIQFQNNGVVDDSQLPKDRFSAERLKGVDSTLKIQPAKLEDSAVYLCASSLEAGRLYNEQFFGPGTRLTVL.

V gene TRBV7-9 combines with J gene TRBJ1-1; maybe TRBD1 (6 bases). The ends were cut back, 4 bases at V and 1 base at J, with 10 bases in the middle. In germline, CDR1 is SEHNR, CDR2 FQNEAQ (reference sequence). The CDR3 covers 14 residues. In DNA form, the CDR3 reads TGTGCCAGCAGCTCCGGACAGTGGAACACTGAAGCTTTCTTT. Amino acid sequence: CASSSGQWNTEAFF.

The J gene is TRBJ2-7, the V gene TRBV7-6, with D possibly TRBD1 on 5 matching bases. The CDR3 has 12 amino acids. Germline CDR1 and CDR2: SGHVS and FNYEAQ. V lost 5 bases and J 5 bases, leaving 10 bases between the germline ends. The CDR3 loop reads CASSKDSHEQYF. CDR3 DNA: TGTGCCAGCAGCAAAGACAGCCACGAGCAGTACTTC.

The chain combines TRBV27 with TRBJ2-5; 9 bases map to TRBD2. V lost 6 bases and J lost 5; bases outside the gene matches: 16. The CDR3 sequence is 17 residues long. Germline V gene sequence: CDR1 MNHEY, CDR2 SMNVEV (reference sequence). In nucleotides, the CDR3 is TGTGCCAGCAGATTTATAGGCCCGAGCGGGACTAGCGAGACCCAGTACTTC. Translation gives CASRFIGPSGTSETQYF.

This chain links TRBV7-2 with TRBJ2-5; 10 bases match TRBD2. The CDR3 contains 15 residues. Germline trimming cut 1 base from V and 7 bases from J; bases unmatched to any gene: 6. Germline CDR1 SGHTA, CDR2 FQGNSA. CDR3: CASSLVSGGAGTQYF. DNA of the CDR3: TGTGCCAGCAGCTTAGTCAGCGGGGGGGCAGGGACCCAGTACTTC.